This T cell receptor (beta chain) derives from a study of blood T cell repertoires in COVID-19. In the study overall: Acute and convalescent COVID-19 specimens originated in the United States, Italy and Spain. Sources were T cells, B-cell-depleted T cells, or PBMCs; the material itself was cDNA or gDNA.

The germline CDR1 and CDR2 sequences are LNHDA and SQIVND (reference sequence). The CDR3 runs 17 residues. Trimming shortened V by 0 bases and J by 4 bases, and 16 bases separated the two germline ends. Under the authors' procedure: Amplification from reference gene primers served as the basis for estimated nucleated cell counts. Only in-frame clones appear in the TCRdb table, and some are missing; sequencing was by immunoSEQ multiplex PCR. That table furnishes V, J and clone size, whereas the DNA furnished D and trimming. The profile shows roughly 100,000 clones, more than 80% of them singletons. Material for sequencing was peripheral blood. This TCR was sampled from a woman aged 60-75 years with acute or convalescent COVID-19. The chain joins TRBV19 to TRBJ1-3; D perhaps matches TRBD1 (5 bases). The CDR3 sequence: CASSIDRGLTAGNTIYF. The CDR3 bases are TGTGCCAGTAGTATAGATCGAGGCCTGACAGCAGGAAACACCATATATTTT.